A few counts support the clone carrying this T cell receptor beta chain. Its antigen is as yet unknown. These data belong to a study of PD-1 blockade in mismatch repair-deficient tumors. About the research overall: Patients had 11 to 13 mismatch repair-deficient cancer types and were previously treated and progressing.

The J segment lost 6 bases and the V segment lost 6 bases, leaving 6 bases of the junction unmatched. The CDR3 consists of 14 residues. Germline values: CDR1 MNHEY, CDR2 SMNVEV (reference sequence). All patients were mismatch repair deficient, assessed by either PCR or immunohistochemistry. TCRs were sequenced from a few patients responding to pembrolizumab. Overall study findings and caveats: Tumor-resident clones, often undetectable pretreatment in blood, expanded then contracted after pembrolizumab.

The assay was immunoSEQ multiplex PCR, and TCRdb's table has in-frame clones only and misses some. The sample has 25,000 to 30,000 clones; around 85% are singletons. The source of this sequence is an adult with mismatch repair-deficient cancer. The rearrangement joins TRBV27 to TRBJ2-7, with 12 nucleotides matching TRBD2. The sequenced sample was PBMCs, obtained before pembrolizumab treatment. CDR3 in amino acids: CASSFLAGGFEQYF. The CDR3, as DNA: TGTGCCAGCAGCTTTCTAGCGGGAGGGTTCGAGCAGTACTTC.